These 7 T cell receptor beta chains originate from one sample sequenced in a study of immune heterogeneity within non-small cell lung tumors. As template, the study used bulk tumor genomic DNA at around 590 ng per sample. Far-apart biopsies, several per primary tumor, were taken during surgery. Before undergoing curative surgery, patients had newly diagnosed non-small cell lung cancer that was untreated. TCR beta CDR3 amplification used multiplex PCR with 32 V and 13 J primers. Via MiXCR, TCRdb re-called the multiplex PCR reads, giving one row per CDR3 protein. The sample has 2,500 to 3,500 distinct CDR3 sequences, 40% to 50% seen once. Sequencing was performed on lung tumor tissue. The origin of the receptors is a woman aged 45-60 years with non-small cell lung cancer.

The chain employs TRBV19 and TRBJ1-5; D remains ambiguous. Per the germline V gene, CDR1 is LNHDA and CDR2 is SQIVND (reference sequence). V shed 5 bases and J shed 4 bases, with 9 bases lying between them. The CDR3 has 13 amino acids. CDR3 nucleotide sequence: TGTGCCAGTAGTGGCCGTGGTAATCAGCCCCAGCATTTT. Protein sequence: CASSGRGNQPQHF.

Points on this clonotype: A much larger clonotype is one base distant, so this may be a read error. The V call is TRBV11-2, the J call TRBJ1-1; no definite D call. The V gene's germline CDR1 is SGHAT and CDR2 FQNNGV. Trimming shortened V by 8 bases and J by 6 bases, and 10 bases separated the two germline ends. This CDR3 comprises 11 residues. DNA of the CDR3: TGTGCCAGCGGCAGAAGTGCTGAAGCTTTCTTT. Its protein product is CASGRSAEAFF.

This clonotype counts as medium-sized (0.01 to 0.1%). The chain is built from TRBV11-3 and TRBJ1-1, with 7 bases identical to TRBD1. Germline values: CDR1 SGHNT, CDR2 YENEEA. The V and J ends lost 4 bases and 1 base, in that order; junction bases with no gene match: 3. CDR3 length equals 14 residues. The chain's CDR3 is CASSSGQPNTEAFF. CDR3 nucleotide sequence: TGTGCCAGCAGCTCGGGACAGCCGAACACTGAAGCTTTCTTT.

In regard to this clonotype: No conserved phenylalanine or tryptophan ends this CDR3, so it is likely a read error. Because the CDR3's place on the DNA is in doubt, the DNA is left out and the CDR3 is given as listed by TCRdb. The chain couples TRBV6-5 to TRBJ2-3; whether TRBD1, the table's D call, matches the DNA was not checked. Germline loops: CDR1 MNHEY, CDR2 SVGAGI. A total of 15 residues make up the CDR3, ends included. Here the CDR3 reads CASSYSNWGEQYFGP.

By sample share, this clonotype is large. The gene calls are TRBV27 and TRBJ2-7, with 10 bases lining up with TRBD2. Germline V gene lookup returns CDR1 MNHEY and CDR2 SMNVEV (reference sequence). V shed 7 bases, J shed 2 bases, and the junction held 11 bases outside the gene matches. CDR3 size: 16 residues. CDR3 residues: CASIDTSGDPTYEQYF. CDR3 bases: TGTGCCAGCATCGACACTAGCGGGGACCCTACCTACGAGCAGTACTTC.

The CDR3 here is CAISSGQGDQPQHF. In nucleotides, the CDR3 is TGTGCCATCAGTTCGGGACAGGGGGATCAGCCCCAGCATTTT. The genes are TRBV10-3 and TRBJ1-5; TRBD1 matches 11 bases. Germline loops: CDR1 ENHRY, CDR2 SYGVKD. This CDR3 comprises 14 residues. Losses at the gene ends were 5 bases for V and 5 bases for J; bases not matched to a gene: 2.

This clonotype counts as large. V and J are TRBV4-1 and TRBJ1-2; 12 nucleotides match TRBD1. After removal of 0 bases from V and 6 bases from J, the junction contained 8 bases not matched to a gene. Germline loops: CDR1 MGHRA, CDR2 YSYEKL. The CDR3 totals 17 residues. CDR3 loop: CASSQDWGTGGADGYTF. CDR3 coding DNA: TGCGCCAGCAGCCAAGATTGGGGGACAGGGGGCGCGGATGGCTACACCTTC.